A single sample is the source of the 18 T cell receptor beta chains below, sequenced in a study of cytomegalovirus exposure and HLA in healthy donors. The PCR ran on 60 Vbeta and 13 Jbeta primers. The protocol was immunoSEQ multiplex PCR, while the TCRdb copy is restricted to in-frame clones and leaves out a portion. The top ten clones hold 2.5% to 3% of a sample with under 200,000 clones, 65% to 80% of them seen once. Sequenced input: PBMCs. The receptor set was obtained from a woman aged 45-60 years in good health and CMV-seropositive.

In DNA, the CDR3 is TGTGCCAGCAGTGATGCAGGGTCTGGCTACACCTTC. Its protein product is CASSDAGSGYTF. The gene calls are TRBV2 and TRBJ1-2; the D gene is possibly TRBD1 (5 bases). The CDR3 contains 12 residues. Germline V CDR1 and CDR2: SNHLY, FYNNEI. Trimming shortened V by 3 bases and J by 7 bases, and 9 bases separated the two germline ends.

This chain joins TRBV2 and TRBJ1-6; 9 bases match TRBD1. J gave up 4 bases and V 4 bases, and 5 bases lay outside the gene matches. Germline CDR1 reads SNHLY; CDR2 reads FYNNEI. This CDR3 spans 16 amino acids. CDR3 DNA sequence: TGTGCCAGCAGTGGGGACAGGGTAGGATATAATTCACCCCTCCACTTT. It codes for CASSGDRVGYNSPLHF.

CDR3 coding DNA: TGTGCCAGCAAATCGGGACTCAGGGTGCCAGATACGCAGTATTTT. Encoded protein: CASKSGLRVPDTQYF. The chain joins TRBV4-2 to TRBJ2-3, with a weak D call TRBD2 (6 bases). V was trimmed by 7 bases and J by 4 bases, leaving 18 bases between them. CDR1 is LGHNA, CDR2 YNFKEQ, per germline. CDR3 length equals 15 residues.

Comments on this clone: Additional DNA sequences in this sample encode the identical CDR3. The chain recombines TRBV18 with TRBJ1-1; TRBD1 is a possible D gene (6 bases). V lost 1 base and J lost 1, with 7 bases in between. This CDR3 is 14 amino acids long. Germline lookup yields CDR1 KGHSH and CDR2 LQKENI. CDR3 protein: CASSPRQANTEAFF. Here the CDR3 DNA reads TGTGCCAGCTCACCACGACAGGCGAACACTGAAGCTTTCTTT.

The chain couples TRBV6-1 to TRBJ1-4, with 11 bases that match TRBD1. The CDR3 spans 14 residues. V shed 7 bases, J shed 6 bases, and the junction held 4 bases outside the gene matches. The V gene's germline CDR1 is MNHNS and CDR2 SASEGT. The CDR3 spells CASTRTGGHEKLFF. CDR3 DNA sequence: TGTGCCAGCACCCGGACAGGGGGCCATGAAAAACTGTTTTTT.

The chain employs TRBV2 and TRBJ1-2; 7 bases map to TRBD1. Germline loops: CDR1 SNHLY, CDR2 FYNNEI. J lost 2 bases, V lost 6 bases, and 9 bases had no gene match. The CDR3 covers 15 residues. DNA of the CDR3: TGTGCCAGCAGGGAAAGAGGGGGCTCGAACTATGGCTACACCTTC. This codes for CASRERGGSNYGYTF. Combining the CDR3 with reference TRBV2 and TRBJ1-2 gives the whole variable domain EPEVTQTPSHQVTQMGQEVILRCVPISNHLYFYWYRQILGQKVEFLVSFYNNEISEKSEIFDDQFSVERPDGSNFTLKIRSTKLEDSAMYFCASRERGGSNYGYTFGSGTRLTVV.

This clone was picked up a small number of times. V is TRBV6-5 and J is TRBJ1-5, with a tentative D call TRBD1 (5 bases). The CDR3 is 14 residues long. Trimming shortened V by 4 bases and J by 0 bases, and 7 bases separated the two germline ends. Germline V lookup: CDR1 MNHEY, CDR2 SVGAGI. The CDR3 reads CASSSGYSNQPQHF. The CDR3 DNA is TGTGCCAGCAGTTCAGGGTATAGCAATCAGCCCCAGCATTTT.

This chain connects TRBV7-6 to TRBJ1-6; D perhaps matches TRBD1 (5 bases). The V end lost 2 bases, the J end lost 0 bases, and 14 bases lay between the germline ends. This CDR3 region has 18 residues. The V gene's germline CDR1 is SGHVS and CDR2 FNYEAQ. The CDR3 coding sequence is TGTGCCAGCAGCTTATCCGTGGGGGGTTTCTCCTATAATTCACCCCTCCACTTT. Encoded protein: CASSLSVGGFSYNSPLHF.

The V gene is TRBV7-9, the J gene TRBJ2-3; no clear D gene. Germline lookup yields CDR1 SEHNR and CDR2 FQNEAQ (reference sequence). The CDR3 length is 15 residues. V lost 0 bases to trimming and J lost 2 bases, with 9 bases between them. The CDR3 DNA sequence: TGTGCCAGCAGCTTAGCGGAGCTCTTCACAGATACGCAGTATTTT. Its protein product is CASSLAELFTDTQYF.

J is TRBJ2-3 and V is TRBV5-6; D is possibly TRBD2 (6 bases). Germline CDR1 SGHDT, CDR2 YYEEEE. The CDR3 is made up of 15 amino acids. V was shortened by 3 bases and J by 6 bases, with 17 bases between the two germline ends. For the CDR3, the DNA is TGTGCCAGCAGCTCCGAGGGGAGGTTCATGGATACGCAGTATTTT. Protein: CASSSEGRFMDTQYF.

The V call is TRBV19, the J call TRBJ1-1, with D possibly matching TRBD1 (5 bases). CDR1 and CDR2 (germline): LNHDA, SQIVND (reference sequence). The CDR3 is made up of 12 amino acids. Trimming left V 3 bases short and J 8 bases short, with 10 bases between. The CDR3 loop reads CASSIGKGEAFF. The CDR3 DNA follows: TGTGCCAGTAGTATCGGTAAGGGGGAAGCTTTCTTT.

This clone was counted a single time. The J gene is TRBJ2-3, the V gene TRBV7-9; D is unresolved. Trimming removed 7 bases at V and 1 base at J, with 9 bases between. The CDR3 has 13 residues. Germline V lookup: CDR1 SEHNR, CDR2 FQNEAQ (reference sequence). Here the CDR3 reads CASTRGGTDTQYF. The CDR3 DNA reads as TGTGCCAGCACCCGTGGAGGCACAGATACGCAGTATTTT.

This clone was counted only a few times. The rearrangement links TRBV28 to TRBJ1-1, with D maybe TRBD1 (6 bases). This CDR3 has 13 amino acids. Per the germline V gene, CDR1 is MDHEN and CDR2 is SYDVKM. The V end was cut by 5 bases, the J end by 6 bases, with 13 bases between. DNA for the CDR3: TGTGCCAGCAGTACTCGCAGGGGCCCTGAAGCTTTCTTT. Its protein product is CASSTRRGPEAFF.

The chain employs TRBV2 and TRBJ1-5; 7 bases line up with TRBD1. CDR1 is SNHLY, CDR2 FYNNEI, per germline. Germline trimming cut 7 bases from V and 3 bases from J; bases unmatched to any gene: 6. The CDR3 totals 14 residues. The CDR3: CASKKDRNNQPQHF. The CDR3 DNA is TGTGCCAGCAAGAAGGACAGGAACAATCAGCCCCAGCATTTT. Full variable domain (outside the CDR3, taken from reference TRBV2 and TRBJ1-5): EPEVTQTPSHQVTQMGQEVILRCVPISNHLYFYWYRQILGQKVEFLVSFYNNEISEKSEIFDDQFSVERPDGSNFTLKIRSTKLEDSAMYFCASKKDRNNQPQHFGDGTRLSIL.

This clone was found a few times. This chain links TRBV10-2 with TRBJ2-1; weak D call: TRBD2 (5 bases). The V end was cut by 6 bases, the J end by 6 bases, with 12 bases between. The CDR3 contains 13 residues. Germline CDR1 is WSHSY and CDR2 is SAAADI. The CDR3 DNA is TGCGCCAGCAGGGACTCTTCCGCCAATGAGCAGTTCTTC. This sequence encodes CASRDSSANEQFF.

The chain is built from TRBV13 and TRBJ1-6; 10 nucleotides agree with TRBD1. From germline, CDR1 is PRHDT and CDR2 FYEKMQ (reference sequence). V shed 6 bases, J shed 10 bases, and the junction held 12 bases outside the gene matches. The CDR3 has 16 residues. The CDR3 nucleotides read TGTGCCAGCAGTTACGGCGCCGGGACAGGGGTGTCACCCCTCCACTTT. Its translation is CASSYGAGTGVSPLHF.

Here the CDR3 reads CASSSGAGGRGYGYTF. CDR3 DNA: TGTGCCAGTAGTTCCGGGGCAGGGGGAAGAGGCTATGGCTACACCTTC. This chain connects TRBV19 to TRBJ1-2; 7 bases are shared with TRBD1. This CDR3 comprises 16 residues. Trimming removed 5 bases from V and 4 bases from J; junction bases left unmatched: 13. CDR1 is LNHDA and CDR2 is SQIVND in the germline V gene (reference sequence).

This chain connects TRBV5-6 to TRBJ2-5, with 9 positions matching TRBD2. The length of the CDR3 is 15 residues. Germline CDR1 reads SGHDT; CDR2 reads YYEEEE. With 0 bases clipped from V and 5 bases from J, the junction kept 5 bases outside the gene matches. The CDR3 sequence is CASSLALAGAETQYF. The CDR3 DNA sequence: TGTGCCAGCAGCTTGGCCTTAGCGGGGGCGGAGACCCAGTACTTC.